Listed below are T cell receptor beta chains from one sample, sequenced in a study of T cell responses to AZD1222 COVID-19 vaccine. Profiled with immunoSEQ multiplex PCR; TCRdb holds only in-frame clones, not every one. The repertoire includes around 130,000 clones, over 75% of them detected once, and around 5% sits in the top ten. This material consisted of peripheral blood, taken 28 days after the second AZD1222 dose. Receptors were obtained from an adult who received the AZD1222 COVID-19 vaccine. The conserved cysteine and the conserved F or W are not part of the CDR3 here. The order of the fields is J gene, V gene, CDR3 protein.

>TRBJ2-5|TRBV7-3
ASRFVGETQY
>TRBJ1-5|TRBV7-9
ASSLGLSNQPQH
>TRBJ1-1|TRBV12-3/TRBV12-4
ASSRQGATEAF
>TRBJ1-6|TRBV5-6
ASSQDRGRDNSPLH
>TRBJ1-6|TRBV6-5
ASSWFGELNNSPLH
>TRBJ1-5|TRBV7-8
ASSLETRYQPQH
>TRBJ1-3|TRBV15
ATSPRVGGSAGNTIY
>TRBJ1-1|TRBV2
ASSEQGEDEAF
>TRBJ2-7|TRBV15
ATRGGTDEQY
>TRBJ2-1|TRBV30
AWTGMHEQF
>TRBJ2-7|TRBV2
ASRDRGYLDYEQY
>TRBJ1-6|TRBV5-1
ASSGSENSPLH
>TRBJ1-1|TRBV7-2
ASSYPTGLRTEAF
>TRBJ1-2|TRBV5-1
ASSAGTAYYGYT
>TRBJ1-6|TRBV7-9
ASSSTGFGSPLH
>TRBJ1-5|TRBV28
ASLRQGHQPQH
>TRBJ2-5|TRBV19
ASSIVGVAETQY
>TRBJ1-3|TRBV3-1/TRBV3-2
ASSQVLGVSGNTIY
>TRBJ2-1|TRBV5-1
ASSFQGLGSYNEQF
>TRBJ2-5|TRBV19
ASSIVWTGTETQY
>TRBJ1-4|TRBV5-1
ASSPTGSREKLF
>TRBJ2-7|TRBV5-1
ASSSRQGDYEQY
>TRBJ2-3|TRBV9
ASSELLAGTDTQY